A selection of T cell receptor beta chains follows, all from one sample in a study of T cell responses to AZD1222 COVID-19 vaccine. The repertoire was sequenced with immunoSEQ multiplex PCR; TCRdb's copy has only in-frame clones and lacks some. This sample has 150,000 to 200,000 clones; approximately 92% occur once, and the top ten carry less than 11%. The sample consisted of peripheral blood, taken on day 0 of AZD1222 vaccination. All receptors come from an adult in good health. CDR3s include the opening cysteine and the closing phenylalanine or tryptophan. The D gene is left open where the match is weak. Some rows have no size entry. The others give once, few or many, or a class for an expanded clone.

size	V	J	D	CDR3	DNA
-	TRBV6-2/TRBV6-3	TRBJ1-2	-	CASSSSGQYGYTF	TGTGCCAGCAGTTCCTCGGGGCAGTATGGCTACACCTTC
-	TRBV4-3	TRBJ1-1	-	CASSLNGPNTEAFF	TGCGCCAGCAGCCTGAACGGGCCGAACACTGAAGCTTTCTTT
-	TRBV20-1	TRBJ1-2	-	CSARDLFSYTF	TGCAGTGCTAGAGATCTTTTCAGCTACACCTTC
-	TRBV5-1	TRBJ2-5	-	CASSLVVLRGQGETQYF	TGCGCCAGCAGCTTGGTAGTCTTACGGGGGCAAGGAGAGACCCAGTACTTC
-	TRBV4-3	TRBJ2-1	TRBD1	CASSQAGTGPTEEQFF	TGCGCCAGCAGCCAAGCCGGGACAGGCCCGACGGAGGAGCAGTTCTTC
-	TRBV2	TRBJ1-2	TRBD1	CASSGRTGSYGYTF	TGTGCCAGCAGTGGCAGGACAGGGTCTTATGGCTACACCTTC
-	TRBV7-2	TRBJ1-1	-	CASSLGRGAFF	TGTGCCAGCAGCCTAGGCCGAGGAGCTTTCTTT
-	TRBV6-5	TRBJ2-1	-	CASSYDPYEQFF	TGTGCCAGCAGTTACGATCCCTATGAGCAGTTCTTC
-	TRBV11-2	TRBJ1-1	-	CASSLYRTNTEAFF	TGTGCCAGCAGCTTATACAGGACAAACACTGAAGCTTTCTTT
-	TRBV19	TRBJ1-1	TRBD1	CASSTGQGVAYTEAFF	TGTGCCAGTAGTACGGGACAGGGTGTCGCTTACACTGAAGCTTTCTTT
-	TRBV27	TRBJ1-2	-	CASSLSVPYYGYTF	TGTGCCAGCAGTTTATCAGTTCCCTACTATGGCTACACCTTC
-	TRBV6-4	TRBJ1-1	-	CASSPNHNMNTEAFF	TGTGCCAGCAGCCCAAACCACAACATGAACACTGAAGCTTTCTTT
once	TRBV12-3/TRBV12-4	TRBJ1-1	-	CASRPPGGTEAFF	TGTGCCAGCAGACCGCCGGGGGGCACTGAAGCTTTCTTT
-	TRBV7-8	TRBJ2-5	-	CASSRDAETQYF	TGTGCCAGCAGCCGGGACGCTGAGACCCAGTACTTC
once	TRBV9	TRBJ2-6	-	CASSLAGTGANVLTF	TGTGCCAGCAGCCTTGCAGGGACTGGGGCCAACGTCCTGACTTTC
-	TRBV4-1	TRBJ1-2	-	CASSQDSPLRPANYGYTF	TGCGCCAGCAGCCAAGATAGCCCTCTCAGACCAGCTAACTATGGCTACACCTTC
-	TRBV12-3/TRBV12-4	TRBJ1-2	-	CASSLGQYYGYTF	TGTGCCAGCAGTTTGGGACAATACTATGGCTACACCTTC
-	TRBV29-1	TRBJ1-1	-	CSVKTGTEAFF	TGCAGCGTTAAAACTGGGACTGAAGCTTTCTTT
-	TRBV6-1	TRBJ1-5	TRBD1	CASREGQGGYQPQHF	TGTGCCAGCAGGGAAGGACAGGGGGGTTACCAGCCCCAGCATTTT
-	TRBV3-1/TRBV3-2	TRBJ1-6	TRBD1	CASSPQGAVTYNSPLHF	TGTGCCAGCAGCCCCCAGGGGGCTGTCACCTATAATTCACCCCTCCACTTT
-	TRBV5-1	TRBJ1-1	TRBD1	CASSLSIDRGMNTEAFF	TGCGCCAGCAGCTTGTCAATCGACAGGGGCATGAACACTGAAGCTTTCTTT
-	TRBV3-1/TRBV3-2	TRBJ1-5	-	CASSHRRAGNQPQHF	TGTGCCAGCAGCCACCGCCGAGCTGGCAATCAGCCCCAGCATTTT
once	TRBV28	TRBJ2-5	-	CASSLQAVKETQYF	TGTGCCAGCAGTTTACAAGCGGTGAAAGAGACCCAGTACTTC
-	TRBV3-1/TRBV3-2	TRBJ2-3	TRBD2	CASSQTKAGGGADTQYF	TGTGCCAGCAGCCAGACTAAAGCGGGGGGCGGAGCAGATACGCAGTATTTT
-	TRBV7-9	TRBJ1-4	-	CASSERDAATNEKLFF	TGTGCCAGCAGCGAGCGGGACGCCGCAACTAATGAAAAACTGTTTTTT
-	TRBV20-1	TRBJ1-1	-	CSAERGTEAFF	TGCAGTGCTGAAAGGGGCACTGAAGCTTTCTTT
-	TRBV6-4	TRBJ1-1	-	CASSGWGVRTEAFF	TGTGCCAGCAGTGGGTGGGGGGTTCGTACTGAAGCTTTCTTT
once	TRBV19	TRBJ1-2	-	CASSNLGYTF	TGTGCCAGTAGTAATCTGGGCTACACCTTC
-	TRBV5-1	TRBJ1-5	-	CASSLAGVGNQPQHF	TGCGCCAGCAGCTTAGCCGGGGTGGGCAATCAGCCCCAGCATTTT
-	TRBV7-9	TRBJ2-3	-	CASSLQRRTLTDTQYF	TGTGCCAGCAGCCTCCAGCGCAGGACCCTCACAGATACGCAGTATTTT
once	TRBV5-4	TRBJ1-1	TRBD1	CASSPRDRDTEAFF	TGTGCCAGCAGCCCTCGGGACAGAGACACTGAAGCTTTCTTT
-	TRBV6-2/TRBV6-3	TRBJ1-4	-	CASSYGDTTNEKLFF	TGTGCCAGCAGTTACGGCGACACAACTAATGAAAAACTGTTTTTT
-	TRBV18	TRBJ2-7	-	CASSPGLYEQYF	TGTGCCAGCTCACCGGGCCTCTACGAGCAGTACTTC
-	TRBV5-1	TRBJ2-1	-	CASRPALLTDSYNEQFF	TGCGCCAGCAGGCCAGCTCTACTTACCGACTCCTACAATGAGCAGTTCTTC
-	TRBV5-5	TRBJ1-1	TRBD1	CASSPPRTGASSEAFF	TGTGCCAGCAGTCCCCCTCGGACAGGGGCCTCCAGTGAAGCTTTCTTT
-	TRBV2	TRBJ1-1	-	CASRLDLNTEAFF	TGTGCCAGCAGATTGGACTTGAACACTGAAGCTTTCTTT
-	TRBV5-1	TRBJ1-2	-	CASSSGQGYGYTF	TGCGCCAGCAGCTCGGGCCAGGGCTATGGCTACACCTTC
once	TRBV10-3	TRBJ2-1	-	CAISDPDRFNEQFF	TGTGCCATCAGTGACCCGGACCGCTTCAATGAGCAGTTCTTC
-	TRBV7-6	TRBJ1-5	TRBD1	CASSDGTGNQPQHF	TGTGCCAGCAGCGACGGGACAGGGAATCAGCCCCAGCATTTT
-	TRBV20-1	TRBJ1-5	-	CSASSGGWQPQHF	TGCAGTGCTAGTTCTGGGGGCTGGCAGCCCCAGCATTTT
-	TRBV5-4	TRBJ1-1	-	CASSRSGDNTEAFF	TGTGCCAGCAGCCGCTCAGGGGACAACACTGAAGCTTTCTTT
-	TRBV2	TRBJ1-6	-	CASSAEGDSPLHF	TGTGCCAGCAGTGCGGAAGGGGATTCACCCCTCCACTTT
-	TRBV6-5	TRBJ1-2	-	CASSYGAGYYGYTF	TGTGCCAGCAGTTACGGGGCAGGGTACTATGGCTACACCTTC
-	TRBV6-5	TRBJ1-1	-	CASTRTWNTEAFF	TGTGCCAGCACAAGAACCTGGAACACTGAAGCTTTCTTT
-	TRBV6-5	TRBJ1-4	-	CASMVATNEKLFF	TGTGCCAGCATGGTTGCAACTAATGAAAAACTGTTTTTT
-	TRBV30	TRBJ2-3	-	CAWTPPAADTQYF	TGTGCCTGGACCCCCCCGGCGGCAGATACGCAGTATTTT
-	TRBV5-1	TRBJ2-3	-	CASSLGGSTDTQYF	TGCGCCAGCAGCTTGGGGGGGAGCACAGATACGCAGTATTTT
-	TRBV18	TRBJ1-3	-	CASSPPIAGFGNTIYF	TGTGCCAGCTCACCACCAATAGCAGGTTTCGGAAACACCATATATTTT
-	TRBV2	TRBJ1-1	-	CASSGQGMNTEAFF	TGTGCCAGCAGTGGGCAAGGGATGAACACTGAAGCTTTCTTT
-	TRBV28	TRBJ1-1	-	CASSSNRLNLNTEAFF	TGTGCCAGCAGTTCTAACAGGCTCAACTTGAACACTGAAGCTTTCTTT